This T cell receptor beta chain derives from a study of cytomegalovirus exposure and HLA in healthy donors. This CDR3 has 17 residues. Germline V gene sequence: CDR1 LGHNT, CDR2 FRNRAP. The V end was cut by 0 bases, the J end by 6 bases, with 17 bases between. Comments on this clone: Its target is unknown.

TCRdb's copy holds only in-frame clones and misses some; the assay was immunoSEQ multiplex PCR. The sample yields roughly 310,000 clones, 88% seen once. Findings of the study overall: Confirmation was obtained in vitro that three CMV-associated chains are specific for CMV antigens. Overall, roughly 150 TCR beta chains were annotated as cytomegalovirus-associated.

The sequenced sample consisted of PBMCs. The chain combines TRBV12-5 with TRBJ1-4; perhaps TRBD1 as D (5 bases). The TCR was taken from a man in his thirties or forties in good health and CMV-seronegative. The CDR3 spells CASGLVGPAGRDEKLFF. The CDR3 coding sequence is TGTGCTAGTGGTTTGGTAGGCCCAGCAGGGAGGGATGAAAAACTGTTTTTT.